This paragraph reports one T cell receptor beta chain. Its matching antigen is unknown. This record comes from a study of OX40 agonist ivuxolimab in advanced cancers. Study-wide context: Three partial responders included one hepatocellular carcinoma patient and two cutaneous melanoma patients.

The CDR3 length is 15 residues. Per the germline V gene, CDR1 is SGDLS and CDR2 is YYNGEE. V was trimmed by 0 bases and J by 0 bases, leaving 9 bases between them. Only in-frame clones appear in the TCRdb table, and some are missing; sequencing was by immunoSEQ multiplex PCR. The table has about 19,000 clones, 85% to 90% seen once. Autoimmune disease history or systemic immunosuppression led to patients being barred. Study conclusions and caveats: Among patients with partial responses at 0.1-3.0 mg/kg, clonal expansion was among the lowest.

The sample here was CD4+ or CD8+ T cells sorted from blood, taken in a trial of the OX40 agonist ivuxolimab. The clonotype comes from an adult with an advanced solid tumor such as melanoma, head and neck, liver or kidney cancer. This chain links TRBV9 with TRBJ2-5, with D maybe TRBD1 (6 bases). The CDR3 coding sequence is TGTGCCAGCAGCGTAGTGCCAGGGGACCAAGAGACCCAGTACTTC. Protein: CASSVVPGDQETQYF.